The TCR beta chain described here comes from a study of blood T cells in healthy people across ages. As for this clonotype: Antigen specificity is unknown.

Notes on the study in general: Any conclusive comparison of naive versus antigen-experienced cells was prevented by using unsorted PBMCs.

It was with a sample-barcoded 5' primer and a J-beta primer mix that a second PCR of roughly 6 to 12 cycles was run. Each CDR3 protein is one row after TCRdb ran MiXCR on the 5' RACE reads. The data show more than 1 million distinct CDR3 sequences, 45% seen once. Trimming removed 1 base at V and 4 bases at J, with 13 bases between. The CDR3 runs 15 residues. This chain uses TRBV12-3 or TRBV12-4 with TRBJ2-5, with D unclear. Material: blood. The source is a woman in her fifties or sixties in good health. The CDR3 bases are TGTGCCAGCAGTTTAGGAGTCAGGATCGGAGAGACCCAGTACTTC. It encodes CASSLGVRIGETQYF.